These 7 T cell receptor beta chains were sequenced from one sample in a study of T cell clonality in common variable immunodeficiency. The assay was immunoSEQ multiplex PCR, and TCRdb's table has in-frame clones only and misses some. The table lists under 45,000 clones, with no singletons. The sample taken for sequencing was peripheral blood mononuclear cells. The receptors originated from a person aged 18 to 75 in good health.

This clone was picked up many times. The sequence runs out 3 residues before the end of the CDR3; the remainder is reconstructed from the germline J gene. The chain is built from TRBV10-1 and TRBJ2-1; a possible D gene is TRBD2 (6 bases). This CDR3 spans 17 amino acids. Trimming removed 6 bases from V and 0 bases from J, with 18 bases in between. Germline CDR1 WNHNN, CDR2 SYGVQD (reference sequence). The CDR3 sequence is CASSTLLAIRSYNEQFF. The part of the CDR3 DNA that was read is TGCGCCAGCAGCACTCTTCTAGCGATCCGCTCCTACAATGAG.

This clone was observed a few times. The covered CDR3 bases are TGTGCCAGCCGGAGCAGGGGGGCAAATTCACCC. This encodes CASRSRGANSP. The whole CDR3 protein reads CASRSRGANSPLHF. V is TRBV2 and J is TRBJ1-6; 7 positions agree with TRBD1. Sequencing ends 3 residues short of the CDR3 end; the germline J gene provides the rest. J was trimmed by 7 bases and V by 8 bases; bases with no gene match: 8. The CDR3 is 14 residues long. Germline CDR1 and CDR2: SNHLY and FYNNEI.

This clone was seen ten or more times. The read is 3 residues too short to cover the CDR3 end, so that end is filled in from the germline J gene. The chain has TRBV5-1 and TRBJ1-1; D remains unclear. This CDR3 has 13 amino acids. In germline, CDR1 is SGHRS, CDR2 YFSETQ. The V and J ends lost 3 bases and 1 base respectively, with 7 bases between them. The CDR3 spells CASSSTENTEAFF. The sequenced part of the CDR3 DNA is TGCGCCAGCAGCTCAACAGAGAACACTGAA.

This clone was detected many times. The CDR3 is cut off 3 residues early in the read; its end comes from the germline J gene. The chain links TRBV7-9 to TRBJ2-7; TRBD1 matches 9 bases. Unmatched junction bases numbered 9, after V lost 5 bases and J lost 4 bases. CDR3 length: 15 amino acids. Per germline, CDR1 SEHNR and CDR2 FQNEAQ (reference sequence). The CDR3 reads CASSPGTGPLYEQYF. The sequenced part of the CDR3 DNA is TGTGCCAGCAGCCCAGGGACAGGGCCACTGTACGAG.

This clone has a count of ten or more. The CDR3 extends 3 residues past the end of the read, so its final part is completed from the germline J gene. V is TRBV7-3 and J is TRBJ2-6; no clear D gene. This CDR3 is 14 amino acids long. From germline, CDR1 is SGHTA and CDR2 FQGTGA. V was clipped by 4 bases and J by 0 bases, with 4 bases between them. Incomplete CDR3 DNA: TGTGCCAGCAGCTACAGCTCTGGGGCCAACGTC. Encoded protein: CASSYSSGANV. The full CDR3 sequence reads CASSYSSGANVLTF.

Ten or more counts support this clone. The read comes to an end 3 residues before the CDR3 does, leaving the germline J gene to fill in the end. V usage is TRBV13 and J usage is TRBJ1-5; the D gene is possibly TRBD1 (5 bases). The CDR3 sequence is 17 residues long. V was clipped by 5 bases and J by 0 bases, with 17 bases between them. CDR1 is PRHDT, CDR2 FYEKMQ, per germline (reference sequence). CDR3 sequence reads: CASSLTVGGYSNQPQHF. The covered CDR3 bases are TGTGCCAGCAGCCTCACGGTCGGGGGATATAGCAATCAGCCC.

This clone has a handful of counts. The read ends 3 residues early relative to the CDR3; the germline J gene fills the gap. V is TRBV7-9 and J is TRBJ1-2, with a weak D call TRBD1 (6 bases). This CDR3 is built from 11 residues. Germline CDR1 SEHNR, CDR2 FQNEAQ (reference sequence). The CDR3 sequence is CASSPQGSYTF. The CDR3 DNA, read in part, is TGTGCCAGCAGCCCGCAGGGGTCC.